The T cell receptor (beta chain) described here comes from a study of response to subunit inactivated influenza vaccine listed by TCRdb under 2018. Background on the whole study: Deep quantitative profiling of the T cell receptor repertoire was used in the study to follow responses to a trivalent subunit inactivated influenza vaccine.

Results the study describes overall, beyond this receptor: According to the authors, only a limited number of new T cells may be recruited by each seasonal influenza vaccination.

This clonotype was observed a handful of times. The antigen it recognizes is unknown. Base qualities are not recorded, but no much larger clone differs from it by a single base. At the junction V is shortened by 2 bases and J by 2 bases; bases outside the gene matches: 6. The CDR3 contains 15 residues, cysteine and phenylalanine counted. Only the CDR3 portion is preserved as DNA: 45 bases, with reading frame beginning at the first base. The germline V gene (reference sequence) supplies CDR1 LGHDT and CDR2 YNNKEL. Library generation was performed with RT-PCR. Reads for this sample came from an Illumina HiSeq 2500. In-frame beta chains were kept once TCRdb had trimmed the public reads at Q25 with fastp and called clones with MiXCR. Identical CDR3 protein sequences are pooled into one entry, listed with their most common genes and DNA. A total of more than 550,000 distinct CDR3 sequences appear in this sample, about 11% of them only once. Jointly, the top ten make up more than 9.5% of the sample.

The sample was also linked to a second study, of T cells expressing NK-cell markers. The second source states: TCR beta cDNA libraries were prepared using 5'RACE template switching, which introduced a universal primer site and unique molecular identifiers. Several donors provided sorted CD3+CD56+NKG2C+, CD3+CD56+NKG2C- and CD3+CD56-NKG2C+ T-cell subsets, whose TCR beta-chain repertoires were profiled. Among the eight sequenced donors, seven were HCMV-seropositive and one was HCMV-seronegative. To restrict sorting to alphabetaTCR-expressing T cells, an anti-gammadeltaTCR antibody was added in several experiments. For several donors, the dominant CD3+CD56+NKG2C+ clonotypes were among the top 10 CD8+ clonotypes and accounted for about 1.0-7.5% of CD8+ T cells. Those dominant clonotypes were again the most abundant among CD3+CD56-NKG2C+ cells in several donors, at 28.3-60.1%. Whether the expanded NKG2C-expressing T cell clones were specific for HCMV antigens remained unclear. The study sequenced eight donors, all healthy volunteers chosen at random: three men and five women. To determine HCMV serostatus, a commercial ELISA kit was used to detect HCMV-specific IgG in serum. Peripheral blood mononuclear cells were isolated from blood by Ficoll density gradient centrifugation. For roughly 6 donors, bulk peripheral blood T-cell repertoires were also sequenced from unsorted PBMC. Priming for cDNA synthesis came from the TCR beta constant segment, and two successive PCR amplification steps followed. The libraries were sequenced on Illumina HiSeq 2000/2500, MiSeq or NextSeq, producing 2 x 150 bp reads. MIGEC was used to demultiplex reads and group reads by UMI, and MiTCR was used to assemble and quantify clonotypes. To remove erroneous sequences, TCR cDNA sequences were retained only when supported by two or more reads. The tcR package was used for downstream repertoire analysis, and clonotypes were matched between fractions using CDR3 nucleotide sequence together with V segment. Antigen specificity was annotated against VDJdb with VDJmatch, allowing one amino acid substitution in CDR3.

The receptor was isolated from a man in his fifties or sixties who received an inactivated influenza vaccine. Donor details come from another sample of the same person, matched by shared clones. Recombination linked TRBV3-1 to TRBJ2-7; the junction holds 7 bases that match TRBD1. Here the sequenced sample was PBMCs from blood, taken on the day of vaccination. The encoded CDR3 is CASSQLQGNPYEQYF. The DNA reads TGTGCCAGCAGCCAACTACAGGGGAACCCCTACGAGCAGTACTTC.